Shown below are 28 T cell receptor beta chains from a single sample sequenced in a study of blood T cell repertoires in COVID-19. The data were produced by immunoSEQ multiplex PCR, yet TCRdb's version contains in-frame clones alone and is incomplete. The sample includes about 130,000 clones, under 85% of them seen just once. What was sequenced was peripheral blood. The origin of the receptors is a man aged 40-55 years with active or convalescent COVID-19.

The chain employs TRBV6-5 and TRBJ2-5; weak D call: TRBD2 (5 bases). V was shortened by 7 bases and J by 5 bases, with 11 bases between the two germline ends. The germline gives CDR1 MNHEY, CDR2 SVGAGI. The CDR3 totals 12 residues. Here the CDR3 DNA reads TGTGCCAGCACACATACGGGGGAGACCCAGTACTTC. It yields the protein CASTHTGETQYF.

The chain carries TRBV7-9 and TRBJ1-4; a possible D gene is TRBD1 (5 bases). The CDR3 covers 14 residues. The germline CDR1 and CDR2 sequences are SEHNR and FQNEAQ (reference sequence). The V end was cut by 5 bases, the J end by 3 bases, with 10 bases between. The CDR3 DNA reads TGTGCCAGCAGCCCAGGGAATGCTAATGAAAAACTGTTTTTT. Amino acid sequence: CASSPGNANEKLFF.

V and J are TRBV12-5 and TRBJ2-7; tentative D call: TRBD2 (6 bases). Germline CDR1 and CDR2: LGHNT and FRNRAP. CDR3 length: 15 amino acids. The V end was cut by 5 bases, the J end by 2 bases, with 16 bases between. CDR3 loop: CASGPGQRAAYEQYF. CDR3 nucleotide sequence: TGTGCTAGTGGTCCCGGCCAGCGGGCGGCCTACGAGCAGTACTTC. The variable domain in full, with the rest retrieved from reference TRBV12-5 and TRBJ2-7, is DARVTQTPRHKVTEMGQEVTMRCQPILGHNTVFWYRQTMMQGLELLAYFRNRAPLDDSGMPKDRFSAEMPDATLATLKIQPSEPRDSAVYFCASGPGQRAAYEQYFGPGTRLTVT.

The chain is built from TRBV5-8 and TRBJ1-1, with 7 bases fitting TRBD1. Per germline, CDR1 SGHTS and CDR2 YDEGEE. V dropped 0 bases and J dropped 0; count of bases not matched to a gene: 2. The CDR3 is 15 amino acids. The CDR3 here is CASSLAGTVNTEAFF. DNA for the CDR3: TGTGCCAGCAGCTTGGCCGGGACAGTGAACACTGAAGCTTTCTTT. Full variable domain (missing parts from reference TRBV5-8 and TRBJ1-1): EAGVTQSPTHLIKTRGQQATLRCSPISGHTSVYWYQQALGLGLQFLLWYDEGEERNRGNFPPRFSGRQFPNYSSELNVNALELEDSALYLCASSLAGTVNTEAFFGQGTRLTVV.

CDR3 bases: TGTGCCAGCAGCCCAAACACAGCCGCATCCTACGAGCAGTACTTC. It specifies CASSPNTAASYEQYF. J is TRBJ2-7 and V is TRBV3-1 (or the pseudogene TRBV3-2), with D unclear. Trimming pared 4 bases from V and 1 base from J, leaving 14 bases between. The CDR3 is 15 residues long. The germline CDR1 and CDR2 sequences are LGHDT and YNNKEL (reference sequence).

The chain carries TRBV19 and TRBJ1-2, with 10 positions matching TRBD1. With V trimmed by 5 bases and J by 8 bases, 14 bases remained unmatched. The CDR3 is 16 residues long. CDR1 and CDR2 (germline): LNHDA, SQIVND (reference sequence). CDR3 DNA: TGTGCCAGTAGTCGGAGGTTCCGACAGGGGGCAGGGGGCTACACCTTC. Protein: CASSRRFRQGAGGYTF.

V and J are TRBV5-4 and TRBJ2-2; a possible D gene is TRBD2 (5 bases). The germline V and J ends were trimmed by 10 bases and 0 bases, with 13 bases remaining between them. The CDR3 runs to 14 residues. From germline, CDR1 is SGHNT and CDR2 YYREEE (reference sequence). The CDR3 reads CAVPGESNTGELFF. CDR3 nucleotide sequence: TGTGCCGTTCCCGGGGAGTCGAACACCGGGGAGCTGTTTTTT.

V is TRBV3-1 (or the pseudogene TRBV3-2) and J is TRBJ2-3, with D perhaps matching TRBD2 (6 bases). Trimming shortened V by 4 bases and J by 3 bases, and 14 bases separated the two germline ends. CDR1 is LGHDT and CDR2 is YNNKEL in the germline V gene (reference sequence). This CDR3 region has 15 residues. The CDR3 sequence is CASSLPGVGTDTQYF. The CDR3 DNA follows: TGTGCCAGCAGCCTTCCGGGGGTGGGGACAGATACGCAGTATTTT.

This clone was counted once. This chain uses TRBV7-2 with TRBJ2-4, with D possibly being TRBD1 (5 bases). This CDR3 spans 14 amino acids. Trimming removed 1 base from V and 3 bases from J, with 7 bases in between. CDR1 SGHTA and CDR2 FQGNSA come from the germline V gene. CDR3 nucleotides: TGTGCCAGCAGCTTAGAGCAGGGCAAAAACATTCAGTACTTC. It encodes CASSLEQGKNIQYF.

The chain employs TRBV9 and TRBJ2-7; 9 nucleotides agree with TRBD2. The germline CDR1 and CDR2 sequences are SGDLS and YYNGEE. CDR3 length: 15 residues. V trimming: 0 bases; J trimming: 5 bases; junction bases outside the gene matches: 6. The chain's CDR3 is CASSVALAGYHEQYF. The CDR3 nucleotides are TGTGCCAGCAGCGTAGCTCTAGCGGGGTACCACGAGCAGTACTTC. The complete variable domain, with remaining parts taken from reference TRBV9 and TRBJ2-7, reads DSGVTQTPKHLITATGQRVTLRCSPRSGDLSVYWYQQSLDQGLQFLIQYYNGEERAKGNILERFSAQQFPDLHSELNLSSLELGDSALYFCASSVALAGYHEQYFGPGTRLTVT.

This clone was detected once. The gene calls are TRBV9 and TRBJ2-7; weak D call: TRBD2 (6 bases). In germline, CDR1 is SGDLS, CDR2 YYNGEE. V lost 4 bases to trimming and J lost 3 bases, with 20 bases between them. The CDR3 is 16 residues long. The CDR3: CASSITGTAPLYEQYF. CDR3 in DNA: TGTGCCAGCAGCATTACCGGGACTGCCCCCCTCTACGAGCAGTACTTC.

The CDR3 DNA sequence: TGTGCCAGCAGCGTAGGGACAGGGGATCGGATCCAAAACATTCAGTACTTC. This encodes CASSVGTGDRIQNIQYF. V and J are TRBV9 and TRBJ2-4, with TRBD1 identical over 9 bases. The germline V gene has CDR1 SGDLS and CDR2 YYNGEE. This CDR3 region has 17 residues. Trimming took 0 bases from V and 5 from J; bases not matched to a gene: 9.

The genes are TRBV19 and TRBJ1-5, with D possibly matching TRBD1 (5 bases). Per the germline V gene, CDR1 is LNHDA and CDR2 is SQIVND (reference sequence). Deletions cut 3 bases from V and 9 bases from J, with 18 bases between. This CDR3 is built from 15 residues. CDR3 in amino acids: CASSIEDTRQAPQHF. The CDR3 bases are TGTGCCAGTAGTATTGAGGACACTCGCCAGGCGCCCCAGCATTTT.

The V call is TRBV19, the J call TRBJ1-2; D unresolved. CDR1 LNHDA and CDR2 SQIVND come from the germline V gene (reference sequence). V was shortened by 3 bases and J by 6 bases, with 8 bases between the two germline ends. CDR3 length: 12 residues. CDR3: CASSIGGDGYTF. DNA of the CDR3: TGTGCCAGTAGTATTGGCGGGGATGGCTACACCTTC.

The CDR3 bases are TGTGCCAGCAGGACTAGCGGCCCCGGGGAGCTGTTTTTT. It specifies CASRTSGPGELFF. The chain joins TRBV6-6 to TRBJ2-2; the match to TRBD2 covers 9 bases. V was pared by 6 bases and J by 6 bases, with 2 bases of the junction left unmatched. There are 13 residues in the CDR3. Germline lookup yields CDR1 MNHNY and CDR2 SVGAGI (reference sequence).

The chain recombines TRBV19 with TRBJ2-3; a possible D gene is TRBD2 (6 bases). The CDR3 spans 15 residues. Deletions cut 7 bases from V and 1 base from J, with 15 bases between. Germline V CDR1 and CDR2: LNHDA, SQIVND (reference sequence). CDR3 loop: CASTSGGAGTDTQYF. The CDR3 DNA reads as TGTGCCAGTACCAGCGGAGGGGCCGGCACAGATACGCAGTATTTT.

CDR3: CSVAGRIGTGELFF. The CDR3 DNA is TGCAGCGTTGCAGGGCGTATAGGGACCGGGGAGCTGTTTTTT. V and J are TRBV29-1 and TRBJ2-2; D is possibly TRBD1 (5 bases). Trimming shortened V by 4 bases and J by 5 bases, and 14 bases separated the two germline ends. Per the germline V gene, CDR1 is SQVTM and CDR2 is ANQGSEA. There are 14 residues in the CDR3.

As concerns this clone: The junction does not match germline at one end; this may be a read error. V is TRBV3-1 (or the pseudogene TRBV3-2) and J is TRBJ1-1; D is unclear. The CDR3 runs to 13 residues. Germline V gene lookup returns CDR1 LGHDT and CDR2 YNNKEL (reference sequence). CDR3 DNA sequence: TGTGCCAGCAGCCAAGGCCCCGGTGGAAGGAGGTCCTTT. This sequence encodes CASSQGPGGRRSF.

The rearrangement joins TRBV5-1 to TRBJ2-2; 10 positions match TRBD2. There are 15 residues in the CDR3. Trimming at V came to 5 bases and at J to 4 bases, leaving 5 bases not matched to a gene. From germline, CDR1 is SGHRS and CDR2 YFSETQ. The CDR3 protein is CASSLAGELTGELFF. The CDR3 nucleotides read TGCGCCAGCAGTCTAGCGGGGGAACTCACCGGGGAGCTGTTTTTT.

In DNA, the CDR3 is TGCGCCAGCAAGGGACAGCCTAATGAAAAACTGTTTTTT. This gives the protein CASKGQPNEKLFF. The V and J genes are TRBV10-2 and TRBJ1-4; TRBD1 matches 7 bases. Germline CDR1 reads WSHSY; CDR2 reads SAAADI. V lost 7 bases and J lost 3; bases outside the gene matches: 2. The CDR3 loop spans 13 amino acids.

V usage is TRBV6-6 and J usage is TRBJ1-1; 7 positions agree with TRBD1. Germline V gene sequence: CDR1 MNHNY, CDR2 SVGAGI (reference sequence). This CDR3 is 15 amino acids long. V was clipped by 5 bases and J by 1 base; unmatched bases: 7. The CDR3 sequence is CASSPPGQTNTEAFF. The CDR3 nucleotides read TGTGCCAGCAGTCCCCCGGGACAGACGAACACTGAAGCTTTCTTT.

The chain combines TRBV5-6 with TRBJ2-5; D is possibly TRBD2 (6 bases). The CDR3 has 15 amino acids. CDR1 is SGHDT, CDR2 YYEEEE, per germline. Trimming cost V 0 bases and J 2 bases, with 11 bases left between them. As DNA, the CDR3 is TGTGCCAGCAGCTTGGCCGGGGGTGGGCAAGAGACCCAGTACTTC. This encodes CASSLAGGGQETQYF.

V gene TRBV7-9 combines with J gene TRBJ1-4; TRBD1 matches at 7 bases. CDR3 size: 13 residues. The germline V gene has CDR1 SEHNR and CDR2 FQNEAQ (reference sequence). The V gene end was trimmed by 5 bases and the J gene end by 5 bases; junction bases not matched to a gene: 2. The chain's CDR3 is CASSRQGNEKLFF. DNA of the CDR3: TGTGCCAGCAGCCGACAGGGAAATGAAAAACTGTTTTTT.

The chain recombines TRBV4-2 with TRBJ2-7; 14 bases agree with TRBD2. CDR1 LGHNA and CDR2 YNFKEQ come from the germline V gene. The CDR3 extends over 17 amino acids. Losses at the gene ends were 2 bases for V and 3 bases for J; bases not matched to a gene: 6. The CDR3 region has the DNA TGTGCCAGCAGCCAAAGCCCTGGGACTAGCGGGGGCTACGAGCAGTACTTC. The encoded protein is CASSQSPGTSGGYEQYF.

The rearrangement links TRBV5-1 to TRBJ2-2; 10 nucleotides line up with TRBD2. The V gene end was trimmed by 0 bases and the J gene end by 6 bases; junction bases not matched to a gene: 2. The CDR3 contains 15 residues. The germline V gene has CDR1 SGHRS and CDR2 YFSETQ. The CDR3 region is CASSLGTSGAGELFF. CDR3 in DNA: TGCGCCAGCAGCTTGGGTACTAGCGGGGCCGGGGAGCTGTTTTTT.

This sequence joins TRBV4-3 and TRBJ2-7, with 9 bases matching TRBD1. This CDR3 has 15 amino acids. V lost 3 bases to trimming and J lost 4 bases; unmatched junction nucleotides: 7. CDR1 and CDR2 from the germline V gene are LGHNA and YSLEER. In nucleotides, the CDR3 is TGCGCCAGCAGCCAGCCGGGACAGGGAAGGTACGAGCAGTACTTC. Amino acids: CASSQPGQGRYEQYF.

This chain joins TRBV19 and TRBJ2-6, with unresolved D. The CDR3 runs to 16 residues. Germline CDR1 is LNHDA and CDR2 is SQIVND (reference sequence). The V end was cut by 2 bases, the J end by 0 bases, with 8 bases between. The DNA of the CDR3 is TGTGCCAGTAGTATAAGTCGGAGCTCTGGGGCCAACGTCCTGACTTTC. Its translation: CASSISRSSGANVLTF.

The table lists this clone with a few counts. V gene TRBV21-1 combines with J gene TRBJ2-7; TRBD1 is taken as the D call from the table, unchecked against the DNA. TRBV21-1 is a pseudogene locus. The CDR3 contains 14 residues. The CDR3 reads CASGRKLQGYEQYF. The CDR3, as DNA: TGTGCCAGTGGACGGAAGTTACAGGGCTACGAGCAGTACTTC.